Listed here are 32 T cell receptor beta chains from one sample, sequenced in a study of T cell clonality in common variable immunodeficiency. Clones were read by immunoSEQ multiplex PCR, and TCRdb kept only the in-frame ones, dropping some. This repertoire holds about 28,000 clones, and none appear only once. The material sequenced was peripheral blood mononuclear cells. These receptors were obtained from a person aged 18 to 75 in good health.

Concerning this clone itself: The CDR3 end falls 3 residues outside the read, so it is completed with the germline J gene. The chain links TRBV19 to TRBJ2-3; the D is unclear. CDR3 length equals 13 residues. Germline CDR1 and CDR2: LNHDA and SQIVND (reference sequence). The part of the CDR3 DNA that was read is TGTGCCAGTAGTGGAGAAGGGCATCAGCCG. Its protein is CASSGEGHQP. The whole CDR3 reads CASSGEGHQPQYF.

This clone was found many times. The CDR3 bases that were read are TGTGCCAGTAGTATCGGACTAGCGGGGGTCGAATACGAG. Its translation: CASSIGLAGVEYE. In full, the CDR3 reads CASSIGLAGVEYEQYF. The chain joins TRBV19 to TRBJ2-7, with 13 bases identical to TRBD2. The read is 3 residues too short to cover the CDR3 end, so that end is filled in from the germline J gene. The V gene's germline CDR1 is LNHDA and CDR2 SQIVND (reference sequence). There are 16 residues in the CDR3. V was pared by 3 bases and J by 4 bases, with 6 bases of the junction left unmatched.

This clone has at least ten counts. The missing CDR3 end, 3 residues past where the read stops, is filled in from the germline J gene. J is TRBJ2-1 and V is TRBV7-6; D is unclear. Germline V gene lookup returns CDR1 SGHVS and CDR2 FNYEAQ. V lost 5 bases and J 6 bases, leaving 11 bases between the germline ends. This CDR3 is 13 amino acids long. CDR3 DNA, as far as it was read: TGTGCCAGCAGCCCCCTAATCGGCAATGAG. Translating it yields CASSPLIGNE. The full-length CDR3 reads as CASSPLIGNEQFF.

As for this clone: The read halts 3 residues ahead of the CDR3 end, with the missing end drawn from the germline J gene. This chain joins TRBV2 and TRBJ1-5; weak D call: TRBD1 (5 bases). CDR1 SNHLY and CDR2 FYNNEI come from the germline V gene. V lost 7 bases to trimming and J lost 4 bases, with 17 bases between them. CDR3 length equals 15 residues. CDR3 residues: CASKFGQGYNQPQHF. CDR3 bases read: TGTGCCAGCAAATTCGGGCAGGGCTATAATCAGCCC.

In its sample, this clone was seen many times. The read is 3 residues too short to cover the CDR3 end, so that end is filled in from the germline J gene. The chain links TRBV19 to TRBJ2-1; D may be TRBD2 (6 bases). V was shortened by 5 bases and J by 9 bases, with 23 bases between the two germline ends. The CDR3 is 16 amino acids. Per germline, CDR1 LNHDA and CDR2 SQIVND (reference sequence). The CDR3 is CASSSGLLKRAFEQFF. The DNA read from the CDR3 is TGTGCCAGTAGTTCGGGACTCCTAAAAAGGGCCTTTGAG.

With regard to this clone: With the read ending 3 residues before the CDR3 end, the germline J gene is used to fill in that end. The V and J genes are TRBV19 and TRBJ2-1; 12 nucleotides align to TRBD2. V was clipped by 3 bases and J by 9 bases; unmatched bases: 6. Germline-derived CDR1 and CDR2 are LNHDA and SQIVND (reference sequence). The CDR3 runs 15 residues. The sequenced part of the CDR3 DNA is TGTGCCAGTAGTATTACTGCTAGCGGGGGGGCTGAG. The encoded protein is CASSITASGGAE. The entire CDR3 is CASSITASGGAEQFF.

This clone showed up many times. The read ends 3 residues early relative to the CDR3; the germline J gene fills the gap. The chain combines TRBV5-1 with TRBJ2-2; 7 positions agree with TRBD1. This CDR3 is 14 amino acids long. V was pared by 4 bases and J by 8 bases, with 8 bases of the junction left unmatched. CDR1 and CDR2 (germline): SGHRS, YFSETQ. The CDR3 protein is CASSTRQGPGELFF. The CDR3 DNA, read in part, is TGCGCCAGCAGCACTCGACAGGGCCCGGGGGAG.

At least ten counts were recorded for this clone. Read sequence stops 3 residues before the CDR3 end, and the germline J gene provides the missing end. The chain employs TRBV13 and TRBJ1-1, with 7 bases matching TRBD1. This CDR3 comprises 12 residues. Germline CDR1 and CDR2: PRHDT and FYEKMQ (reference sequence). The CDR3: CASSETGREAFF. The covered CDR3 bases are TGTGCCAGCAGCGAGACAGGGAGGGAA.

This clone was recorded at least ten times. The missing CDR3 end, 3 residues past where the read stops, is filled in from the germline J gene. The rearrangement uses TRBV14 and TRBJ2-5; D may be TRBD2 (5 bases). CDR1 and CDR2 (germline): SGHDN, FVKESK. The length of the CDR3 is 13 residues. Deletions cut 4 bases from V and 2 bases from J, with 8 bases between. The sequenced part of the CDR3 DNA is TGTGCCAGCAGCCCCGTAGCGCAAGAGACC. This gives the protein CASSPVAQET. The whole CDR3 protein reads CASSPVAQETQYF.

Worth noting for this clone: The read terminates 3 residues ahead of where the CDR3 ends, so the germline J gene completes it. The genes are TRBV30 and TRBJ2-1, with D possibly being TRBD1 (6 bases). Trimming took 8 bases from V and 4 from J, leaving 18 bases between them. Germline V gene data show CDR1 as GTSNPN and CDR2 as SVGIG (reference sequence). The CDR3 totals 14 residues. The part of the CDR3 DNA that was read is TGTGCCCGTTCTGGGGGCGTTTCTTACAATGAG. It translates to CARSGGVSYNE. In full, the CDR3 is CARSGGVSYNEQFF.

This clone has a count of ten or more. The read ends 3 residues before the CDR3 terminus; that terminus is restored from the germline J gene. This chain uses TRBV7-9 with TRBJ1-6; D gene unclear. Per germline, CDR1 SEHNR and CDR2 FQNEAQ (reference sequence). This CDR3 is built from 13 residues. The V end was cut by 6 bases, the J end by 6 bases, with 9 bases between. The CDR3 sequence is CASSPNTNSPLHF. The sequenced part of the CDR3 DNA is TGTGCCAGCAGTCCGAACACTAATTCACCC.

This clone was seen repeatedly, ten times or more. The CDR3 goes on 3 residues after the read ends, and that part is filled in from the germline J gene. This rearrangement joins TRBV20-1 to TRBJ2-5; no clear D. The ends were cut back, 2 bases at V and 5 bases at J, with 12 bases in the middle. Germline CDR1 DFQATT, CDR2 SNEGSKA (reference sequence). This CDR3 spans 13 amino acids. CDR3 amino acids: CSARPNHRETQYF. CDR3 bases read: TGCAGTGCTAGACCAAACCACCGGGAGACC.

By sample share, this clone is medium-sized. Read data end 3 residues before the CDR3 end; the end is taken from the germline J gene. The genes are TRBV19 and TRBJ2-1; D is unresolved. This CDR3 has 13 residues. V lost 3 bases and J 2 bases, leaving 5 bases between the germline ends. Per germline, CDR1 LNHDA and CDR2 SQIVND (reference sequence). CDR3 bases read: TGTGCCAGTAGTATTTCTCCCTACAATGAG. It yields the protein CASSISPYNE. The full CDR3 protein reads CASSISPYNEQFF.

CDR3 DNA (partial): TGTGCCAGTACCGAGAGGGGTTTTGGTGAAAAA. Protein sequence: CASTERGFGEK. The CDR3 reads in full as CASTERGFGEKLFF. The rearrangement joins TRBV19 to TRBJ1-4; D might be TRBD1 (5 bases). With the read ending 3 residues before the CDR3 end, the germline J gene is used to fill in that end. CDR1 is LNHDA, CDR2 SQIVND, per germline (reference sequence). V was pared by 7 bases and J by 7 bases, with 16 bases between. The CDR3 covers 14 residues.

In its sample, this clone was seen many times. The CDR3 end lies 3 residues beyond the end of the read and is filled in from the germline J gene. V gene TRBV20-1 combines with J gene TRBJ2-7; weak D call: TRBD2 (7 bases). CDR1 is DFQATT, CDR2 SNEGSKA, per germline (reference sequence). The CDR3 extends over 16 amino acids. The V end was cut by 0 bases, the J end by 2 bases, with 17 bases between. Partial CDR3 DNA: TGCAGTGCTAGAGACCCTGGACTAGGGGGTACCTACGAG. Protein product: CSARDPGLGGTYE. Given in full, the CDR3 is CSARDPGLGGTYEQYF.

This clone has a count of ten or more. The read terminates 3 residues ahead of where the CDR3 ends, so the germline J gene completes it. The chain employs TRBV6-4 and TRBJ1-1, with 8 bases lining up with TRBD1. The CDR3 totals 14 residues. Losses at the gene ends were 6 bases for V and 3 bases for J; bases not matched to a gene: 6. Germline assignment: CDR1 MRHNA and CDR2 SNTAGT. The CDR3 loop is CASSMTGEDTEAFF. CDR3 DNA, as far as it was read: TGTGCCAGCAGCATGACAGGGGAGGACACTGAA.

A note on this clone: The read is 3 residues too short to cover the CDR3 end, so that end is filled in from the germline J gene. V usage is TRBV5-6 and J usage is TRBJ1-6, with a weak D call TRBD1 (5 bases). V was shortened by 7 bases and J by 6 bases, with 11 bases between the two germline ends. The CDR3 sequence is 13 residues long. Germline V lookup: CDR1 SGHDT, CDR2 YYEEEE. Here the CDR3 reads CASRRQINSPLHF. Incomplete CDR3 DNA: TGTGCCAGCCGTCGACAGATTAATTCACCC.

Incomplete CDR3 DNA: TGTGCCAGTAGTTCCGGACAGAGGGGCAATCAGCCC. Translation gives CASSSGQRGNQP. The whole CDR3 region reads CASSSGQRGNQPQHF. The J gene is TRBJ1-5, the V gene TRBV19, with TRBD1 as a possible D gene (6 bases). The read gets to within 3 residues of the CDR3 end, and the germline J gene fills in the rest. V gave up 5 bases and J gave up 2 bases, with 13 bases separating them. The CDR3 is 15 residues long. The germline gives CDR1 LNHDA, CDR2 SQIVND (reference sequence).

This clone showed up many times. Read sequence stops 3 residues before the CDR3 end, and the germline J gene provides the missing end. This sequence joins TRBV30 and TRBJ1-2, with D hard to call. The CDR3 covers 12 residues. Germline V lookup: CDR1 GTSNPN, CDR2 SVGIG (reference sequence). Partial CDR3 DNA: TGTGCCTGGAGTGTACGCACAGACGGC. Its translation: CAWSVRTDG. The CDR3 in full is CAWSVRTDGYTF.

This clone has ten or more counts. Incomplete CDR3 DNA: TGTGCCAGCACTGGACAGGGAGGGAACACTGAA. This translates into CASTGQGGNTE. The entire CDR3 reads CASTGQGGNTEAFF. V is TRBV2 and J is TRBJ1-1; 8 bases line up with TRBD1. The read ends 3 residues before the CDR3 terminus; that terminus is restored from the germline J gene. V shed 7 bases, J shed 1 base, and the junction held 5 bases outside the gene matches. Germline assignment: CDR1 SNHLY and CDR2 FYNNEI. The length of the CDR3 is 14 residues. The full variable domain, in which reference TRBV2 and TRBJ1-1 provide the parts outside the CDR3, is EPEVTQTPSHQVTQMGQEVILRCVPISNHLYFYWYRQILGQKVEFLVSFYNNEISEKSEIFDDQFSVERPDGSNFTLKIRSTKLEDSAMYFCASTGQGGNTEAFFGQGTRLTVV.

This clone was recorded at least ten times. The read gets to within 3 residues of the CDR3 end, and the germline J gene fills in the rest. The V gene is TRBV29-1, the J gene TRBJ1-1; D might be TRBD1 (5 bases). With 1 base removed from V and 0 bases from J, the gap between germline ends came to 12 bases. The CDR3 loop spans 15 amino acids. Germline CDR1 is SQVTM and CDR2 is ANQGSEA. The CDR3 protein is CSVEGGGAVNTEAFF. The sequenced CDR3 bases are TGCAGCGTTGAAGGTGGTGGGGCTGTGAACACTGAA.

Of note for this clone: Sequencing ends 3 residues short of the CDR3 end; the germline J gene provides the rest. The chain couples TRBV7-3 to TRBJ2-1; weak D call: TRBD2 (6 bases). With 5 bases removed from V and 0 bases from J, the gap between germline ends came to 11 bases. CDR3 length: 15 amino acids. Germline CDR1 and CDR2: SGHTA and FQGTGA. This chain's CDR3 is CASSPGGSSYNEQFF. The covered CDR3 bases are TGTGCCAGCAGCCCCGGGGGAAGCTCCTACAATGAG.

This clone was found many times. The read terminates 3 residues ahead of where the CDR3 ends, so the germline J gene completes it. The chain has TRBV7-2 and TRBJ1-1, with D maybe TRBD1 (6 bases). The germline V gene encodes CDR1 SGHTA and CDR2 FQGNSA. The length of the CDR3 is 14 residues. The CDR3 bases that were read are TGTGCCAGCAGCGCCTACAGGGATGGCGTAGGA. As protein: CASSAYRDGVG. The CDR3, in full, reads CASSAYRDGVGAFF. Supplemented by reference TRBV7-2 and TRBJ1-1, the full variable domain reads GAGVSQSPSNKVTEKGKDVELRCDPISGHTALYWYRQSLGQGLEFLIYFQGNSAPDKSGLPSDRFSAERTGGSVSTLTIQRTQQEDSAVYLCASSAYRDGVGAFFGQGTRLTVV.

In its sample, this clone was seen a few times. The read terminates 3 residues before the CDR3 end, so the remaining end is supplied by the germline J gene. The chain links TRBV7-9 to TRBJ1-5; 9 bases agree with TRBD1. Germline V lookup: CDR1 SEHNR, CDR2 FQNEAQ (reference sequence). The CDR3 loop spans 15 amino acids. With V trimmed by 5 bases and J by 5 bases, 7 bases remained unmatched. The covered CDR3 bases are TGTGCCAGCAGCCGCACCGGGACAGGGTATCAGCCC. Amino acids: CASSRTGTGYQP. The whole CDR3 sequence is CASSRTGTGYQPQHF. The complete variable domain, with remaining parts taken from reference TRBV7-9 and TRBJ1-5, reads DTGVSQNPRHKITKRGQNVTFRCDPISEHNRLYWYRQTLGQGPEFLTYFQNEAQLEKSRLLSDRFSAERPKGSFSTLEIQRTEQGDSAMYLCASSRTGTGYQPQHFGDGTRLSIL.

In the case of this clone: The read terminates 3 residues ahead of where the CDR3 ends, so the germline J gene completes it. V and J are TRBV19 and TRBJ1-5; TRBD1 might be the D (5 bases). The ends were cut back, 3 bases at V and 3 bases at J, with 15 bases in the middle. The CDR3 loop spans 16 amino acids. The germline V gene encodes CDR1 LNHDA and CDR2 SQIVND (reference sequence). The CDR3 loop reads CASSIFGGADNQPQHF. CDR3 DNA, as far as it was read: TGTGCCAGTAGTATCTTCGGAGGGGCGGACAATCAGCCC.

This clone was seen a handful of times. Read coverage stops 3 residues before the CDR3 terminus; the germline J gene supplies the remainder. The chain employs TRBV11-1 and TRBJ2-5; a possible D gene is TRBD2 (5 bases). The CDR3 runs 15 residues. Germline V gene sequence: CDR1 SGHAT, CDR2 FQDESV (reference sequence). The ends were cut back, 2 bases at V and 1 base at J, with 11 bases in the middle. Here the CDR3 reads CASSLIRGSQETQYF. The covered CDR3 bases are TGTGCCAGCAGCTTAATTCGGGGATCCCAAGAGACC.

Comments on this clone: The junction shows a germline mismatch at one end, possibly a read error. From the germline J gene comes the end of the CDR3, since the read stops 3 residues before it. V and J are TRBV5-5 and TRBJ1-4; TRBD1 might be the D (6 bases). The CDR3 spans 14 residues. Germline loops: CDR1 SGHKS, CDR2 YYEKEE (reference sequence). Partial CDR3 DNA: TGTGCCGGCAGCTTGGTCCAGGGGAGTGAAAAA. This encodes CAGSLVQGSEK. The complete CDR3 protein is CAGSLVQGSEKLFF. The whole variable domain, remainder taken from reference TRBV5-5 and TRBJ1-4, is DAGVTQSPTHLIKTRGQQVTLRCSPISGHKSVSWYQQVLGQGPQFIFQYYEKEERGRGNFPDRFSARQFPNYSSELNVNALLLGDSALYLCAGSLVQGSEKLFFGSGTQLSVL.

This clone was counted at least ten times. The CDR3 end is not reached by the read, which stops 3 residues before it; the germline J gene fills it in. The chain is built from TRBV19 and TRBJ2-3, with D perhaps TRBD2 (6 bases). Trimming took 4 bases from V and 2 from J, leaving 13 bases between them. The CDR3 length is 15 residues. Germline CDR1 reads LNHDA; CDR2 reads SQIVND (reference sequence). The CDR3 region is CASSTGTFNTDTQYF. The CDR3 DNA, read in part, is TGTGCCAGTAGTACCGGGACTTTCAACACAGATACG.

Points on this clone: With the read ending 3 residues before the CDR3 end, the germline J gene is used to fill in that end. The genes are TRBV29-1 and TRBJ2-7, with TRBD1 identical over 10 bases. The CDR3 sequence is 14 residues long. Germline CDR1 SQVTM, CDR2 ANQGSEA. J gave up 6 bases and V 6 bases, and 11 bases lay outside the gene matches. The CDR3: CSVGPGTGAREQYF. The sequenced part of the CDR3 DNA is TGCAGCGTGGGGCCCGGGACAGGGGCCCGCGAG.

This clone has ten or more counts. The read falls 3 residues short of the CDR3 end, and the missing part is taken from the germline J gene. The genes are TRBV2 and TRBJ2-7; D is perhaps TRBD1 (6 bases). The CDR3 spans 11 residues. Looked up from germline, CDR1 is SNHLY and CDR2 is FYNNEI. CDR3 protein: CVPKGAYEQYF. The DNA read from the CDR3 is TGTGTCCCTAAGGGGGCCTACGAG.

CDR3 in amino acids: CASSETGGYSNQPQHF. CDR3 DNA (partial): TGTGCCAGCTCGGAAACAGGGGGCTATAGCAATCAGCCC. The J gene is TRBJ1-5, the V gene TRBV18; 9 nucleotides match TRBD1. Read sequence stops 3 residues before the CDR3 end, and the germline J gene provides the missing end. The CDR3 totals 16 residues. With 6 bases clipped from V and 0 bases from J, the junction kept 6 bases outside the gene matches. Germline loops: CDR1 KGHSH, CDR2 LQKENI.

The sample holds many counts of this clone. The missing CDR3 end, 3 residues past where the read stops, is filled in from the germline J gene. The chain combines TRBV5-1 with TRBJ2-2; 12 bases map to TRBD1. The CDR3 extends over 21 amino acids. Germline CDR1 and CDR2: SGHRS and YFSETQ. V shed 1 base, J shed 5 bases, and the junction held 18 bases outside the gene matches. The CDR3 DNA, read in part, is TGCGCCAGCAGCTTGATGTACGGGACAGGGGGCCAAGAGGGGCAAACCGGGGAG. Protein: CASSLMYGTGGQEGQTGE. The CDR3 in its entirety is CASSLMYGTGGQEGQTGELFF.